The clone carrying this TCR beta chain was counted a single time. The data originate from a study of blood T cell repertoires in COVID-19. Study overall: Researchers got acute and convalescent COVID-19 samples from the United States, Italy and Spain.

This study enrolled people aged about 18 to 95 from approximately 25 US geographic areas. Self-reported history from a screening survey and questionnaire set each donor's cohort. Trimming stripped 6 bases from V and 0 bases from J, with 14 bases between. This CDR3 contains 14 residues. CDR1 and CDR2 from the germline V gene are SQVTM and ANQGSEA. This table comes from immunoSEQ multiplex PCR, and its TCRdb copy is limited to in-frame clones, with some not included. The sample includes approximately 160,000 clones, about four fifths of them seen just once. The clonotype was recovered from a woman aged 45 to 65 in a cohort exposed to, infected with or recovered from COVID-19 (not recorded which). The sample taken for sequencing was PBMCs or T cells enriched from blood (not recorded which). This rearrangement joins TRBV29-1 to TRBJ2-5, with D maybe TRBD2 (6 bases). In DNA, the CDR3 is TGCAGCGTAAGACGGGCGGGAAACCAAGAGACCCAGTACTTC. Its translation: CSVRRAGNQETQYF.